The text below deals with one T cell receptor (beta chain). The antigen is unknown. This sample was included in a study of cytomegalovirus exposure and HLA in healthy donors. Findings and limits, study-wide: Most of the TCR beta V segments (in an earlier analysis) were productive either about 90% or about 30% of the time. The study carried out a later analysis of TCR beta sequences. It associated around 17,000 of them with specific HLA alleles at a false discovery rate of 0.05. Upon later analysis, HLA-associated TCR beta chains proved more clonally expanded than other, equally common chains.

CDR1 and CDR2 from the germline V gene are SNHLY and FYNNEI. This CDR3 has 15 residues. The V segment lost 4 bases and the J segment 8 bases; nucleotides outside the gene matches: 7. The PCR made use of 60 Vbeta and 13 Jbeta primers. Using immunoSEQ multiplex PCR, the repertoire was profiled, and TCRdb retains in-frame clones only, with some absent. The sample includes about 120,000 clones, 9.5% of them seen just once. The sequencing sample was made of PBMCs. The chain recombines TRBV2 with TRBJ1-4; TRBD1 matches at 10 bases. The clonotype originates from a man younger than 40 in good health and CMV-seronegative. The CDR3: CASSAGQGVGEKLFF. The DNA for the CDR3 is TGTGCCAGCAGTGCTGGACAGGGGGTCGGAGAAAAACTGTTTTTT.